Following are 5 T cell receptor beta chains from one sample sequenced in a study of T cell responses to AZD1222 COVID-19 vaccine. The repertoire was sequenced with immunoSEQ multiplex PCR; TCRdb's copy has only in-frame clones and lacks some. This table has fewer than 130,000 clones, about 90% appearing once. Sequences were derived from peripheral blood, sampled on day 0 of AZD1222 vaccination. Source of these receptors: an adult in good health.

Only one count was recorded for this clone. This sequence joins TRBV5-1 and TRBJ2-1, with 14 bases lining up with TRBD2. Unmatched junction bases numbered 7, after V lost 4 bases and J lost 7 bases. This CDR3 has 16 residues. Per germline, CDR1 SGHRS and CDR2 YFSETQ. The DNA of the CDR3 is TGCGCCAGCAGCGTGACTAGCGGGGGGGCCTGGAATGAGCAGTTCTTC. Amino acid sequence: CASSVTSGGAWNEQFF.

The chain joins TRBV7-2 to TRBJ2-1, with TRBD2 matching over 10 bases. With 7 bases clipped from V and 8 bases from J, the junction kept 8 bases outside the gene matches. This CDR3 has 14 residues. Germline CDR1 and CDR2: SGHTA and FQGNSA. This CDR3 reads CASTWTSGSYEQFF. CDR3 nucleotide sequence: TGTGCCAGCACGTGGACTAGCGGCTCTTATGAGCAGTTCTTC.

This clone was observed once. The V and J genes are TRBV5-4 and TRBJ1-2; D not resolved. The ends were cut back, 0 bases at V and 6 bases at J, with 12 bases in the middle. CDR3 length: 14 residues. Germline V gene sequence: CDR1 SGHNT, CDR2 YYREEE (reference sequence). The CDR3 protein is CASSLDGRGDGYTF. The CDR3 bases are TGTGCCAGCAGCTTGGACGGCCGGGGAGATGGCTACACCTTC.

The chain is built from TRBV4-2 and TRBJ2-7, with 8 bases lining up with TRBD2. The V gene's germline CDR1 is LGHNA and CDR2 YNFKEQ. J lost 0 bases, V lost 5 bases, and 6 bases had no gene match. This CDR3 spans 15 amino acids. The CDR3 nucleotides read TGTGCCAGCAGCTACCGGGAGGGAAGCTCCTACGAGCAGTACTTC. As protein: CASSYREGSSYEQYF.

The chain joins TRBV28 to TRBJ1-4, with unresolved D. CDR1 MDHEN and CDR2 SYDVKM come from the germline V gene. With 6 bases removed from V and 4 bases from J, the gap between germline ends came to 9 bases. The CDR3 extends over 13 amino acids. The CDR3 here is CASSRIGNEKLFF. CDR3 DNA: TGTGCCAGCAGCCGTATAGGTAATGAAAAACTGTTTTTT.